Sequencing of this TCR beta chain was carried out in a study of cytomegalovirus exposure and HLA in healthy donors. Both 60 Vbeta primers and 13 Jbeta primers went into the PCR. TCRdb's table, derived via immunoSEQ multiplex PCR, lists solely in-frame clones and lacks some. The table includes tens of thousands of clones, roughly 75% detected once. The receptor was isolated from a man between 40 and 49 years old in good health and CMV-seronegative. The sample comprised PBMCs.

The CDR3 loop reads CASSSPEDWLSGELFF. The CDR3 nucleotides read TGCGCCAGCAGCAGCCCCGAGGACTGGCTGTCCGGGGAGCTGTTTTTT. The J gene is TRBJ2-2, the V gene TRBV4-1; D perhaps matches TRBD2 (5 bases). Trimming removed 5 bases at V and 6 bases at J, with 19 bases between. In germline, CDR1 is MGHRA, CDR2 YSYEKL. The CDR3 sequence is 16 residues long.